A selection of T cell receptor beta chains follows, all from one sample in a study of cytomegalovirus exposure and HLA in healthy donors. Sequenced by immunoSEQ multiplex PCR; TCRdb stores in-frame clones only, minus some. Of about 61,000 clones in the sample, 80% to 90% are singletons; the top ten hold about 1.4%. The sequencing sample was made of PBMCs. The source is a man aged 25-45 years in good health and CMV-seropositive. The CDR3 runs from the conserved cysteine through the conserved F or W. The D gene is left open where the match is weak. The listing skips clone size in some rows; elsewhere it reads once, few, many or a size class.

TRBD1,17,TRBV7-2,TRBJ1-2,.,TGTGCCAGCAGCGCAAGACCGGGACAGGGGAGACTCTATGGCTACACCTTC,CASSARPGQGRLYGYTF
TRBD2,16,TRBV18,TRBJ2-7,.,TGTGCCAGCTCACCAACCCCCGAGACTAGCGTGATCGAGCAGTACTTC,CASSPTPETSVIEQYF
TRBD2,14,TRBV11-3,TRBJ2-3,.,TGTGCCAGCAGCGCGACTAGCGGCACAGATACGCAGTATTTT,CASSATSGTDTQYF
.,14,TRBV27,TRBJ2-7,.,TGTGCCAGCAGTTTATATCAGGGCGTTGGGGAGCAGTACTTC,CASSLYQGVGEQYF
TRBD1,13,TRBV6-1,TRBJ1-1,.,TGTGCCAGCAGTGCGACAGGGGTGGGTGAAGCTTTCTTT,CASSATGVGEAFF
TRBD1,12,TRBV5-1,TRBJ2-3,.,TGCGCCAGCAGCTCAGGGGGTGATACGCAGTATTTT,CASSSGGDTQYF
.,14,TRBV9,TRBJ2-7,.,TGTGCCAGCAGCGTAGGTCCGGGAGCCTACGAGCAGTACTTC,CASSVGPGAYEQYF
.,16,TRBV27,TRBJ2-1,.,TGTGCCAGCATGTTCGTCCGAGGTTCAGTCAGCAATGAGCAGTTCTTC,CASMFVRGSVSNEQFF
TRBD2,14,TRBV7-2,TRBJ2-7,.,TGTGCCAGCAGCCTGGGACTAGCTTCCTACGAGCAGTACTTC,CASSLGLASYEQYF
.,15,TRBV5-4,TRBJ2-6,.,TGTGCCAGCAGCACTCTGTACTCTGGGGCCAACGTCCTGACTTTC,CASSTLYSGANVLTF
.,13,TRBV11-3,TRBJ2-7,.,TGTGCCAGCAGCTTCGCAGAATCCTACGAGCAGTACTTC,CASSFAESYEQYF
.,11,TRBV28,TRBJ2-7,.,TGTGCCAGCAGTTTTACCTACGAGCAGTACTTC,CASSFTYEQYF
.,14,TRBV5-1,TRBJ2-3,.,TGCGCCAGCAGCTCGTCGACAGCCTCAGATACGCAGTATTTT,CASSSSTASDTQYF
.,14,TRBV7-2,TRBJ1-1,.,TGTGCCAGCAGCTTCGGACAATATAACACTGAAGCTTTCTTT,CASSFGQYNTEAFF
TRBD2,16,TRBV11-3,TRBJ2-3,.,TGTGCCAGCAGCTCCACTAGCGGGATAGGGACAGATACGCAGTATTTT,CASSSTSGIGTDTQYF
TRBD1,15,TRBV6-5,TRBJ1-6,.,TGTGCCAGCAGTCGACAGGGGTCGCGGAATTCACCCCTCCACTTT,CASSRQGSRNSPLHF
TRBD2,15,TRBV11-3,TRBJ2-7,.,TGTGCCAGCAGCTTAGCGGGACTAGCGGATTACGAGCAGTACTTC,CASSLAGLADYEQYF
.,15,TRBV18,TRBJ2-2,.,TGTGCCAGCTCACCACCTCTATTGAACACCGGGGAGCTGTTTTTT,CASSPPLLNTGELFF
TRBD1,16,TRBV5-1,TRBJ1-1,.,TGCGCCAGCAGCTTGGTTCCAGGGGGCCTGAACACTGAAGCTTTCTTT,CASSLVPGGLNTEAFF
.,14,TRBV19,TRBJ1-2,.,TGTGCCAGTAGTATACGGGGGGCAGGTTATGGCTACACCTTC,CASSIRGAGYGYTF
.,16,TRBV4-1,TRBJ1-1,.,TGCGCCAGCAGCCAAGTGGCAGGGGCTTTGAACACTGAAGCTTTCTTT,CASSQVAGALNTEAFF
.,15,TRBV28,TRBJ1-3,.,TGTGCCAGCAGACCACAGGGCCGCTCTGGAAACACCATATATTTT,CASRPQGRSGNTIYF
.,12,TRBV7-2,TRBJ2-2,.,TGTGCCAGCAGCTTAACTGACGGGGAGCTGTTTTTT,CASSLTDGELFF
.,15,TRBV28,TRBJ1-2,once,TGTGCCAGCAGTTGGGGAACAGGGCAGTACTATGGCTACACCTTC,CASSWGTGQYYGYTF
.,12,TRBV28,TRBJ1-2,.,TGTGCCAGCAGTTTACAGGGGTGGGACTACACCTTC,CASSLQGWDYTF
.,16,TRBV19,TRBJ2-5,.,TGTGCCAGTAGTATTTCTCGGGATGCCATCCAAGAGACCCAGTACTTC,CASSISRDAIQETQYF
.,15,TRBV5-1,TRBJ2-7,.,TGCGCCAGCAGCTTGGTTGAGGGAGACTCCTACGAGCAGTACTTC,CASSLVEGDSYEQYF
.,15,TRBV27,TRBJ1-1,.,TGTGCCAGCAGTTTATTACAGGGATGGGACACTGAAGCTTTCTTT,CASSLLQGWDTEAFF
.,16,TRBV7-9,TRBJ1-2,.,TGTGCCAGCAGCTTAGGGGGGAACAGGGTCTACTATGGCTACACCTTC,CASSLGGNRVYYGYTF
TRBD2,14,TRBV18,TRBJ2-3,.,TGTGCCAGCTCACCAGCGGGAGGGCCCGATACGCAGTATTTT,CASSPAGGPDTQYF
TRBD1,13,TRBV29-1,TRBJ1-5,.,TGCAGCGTGGGACAGGGGGTCAATCAGCCCCAGCATTTT,CSVGQGVNQPQHF
TRBD1,16,TRBV7-9,TRBJ1-2,.,TGTGCCAGCAGCCTCCCCACAGGGGGCTACGACTATGGCTACACCTTC,CASSLPTGGYDYGYTF
TRBD1,17,TRBV11-2,TRBJ2-3,.,TGTGCCAGCAGCCAGAAAGGACAGGGAAGTCCCACAGATACGCAGTATTTT,CASSQKGQGSPTDTQYF
.,13,TRBV6-5,TRBJ1-1,.,TGTGCCAGCAGTTCCTTACAGAGAACTGAAGCTTTCTTT,CASSSLQRTEAFF
TRBD1,12,TRBV29-1,TRBJ1-4,.,TGCAGCGCCTGGACAGGGAATGAAAAACTGTTTTTT,CSAWTGNEKLFF
TRBD2,14,TRBV7-3,TRBJ2-1,.,TGTGCCAGTGGACTAGCGGGATTCTACAATGAGCAGTTCTTC,CASGLAGFYNEQFF
TRBD2,14,TRBV7-8,TRBJ2-1,.,TGTGCCAGCAGCTCCGGGACTAGCGGCAATGAGCAGTTCTTC,CASSSGTSGNEQFF
TRBD2,15,TRBV5-6,TRBJ2-1,.,TGTGCCAGCAGATTGGGACTAGCGGGAGTCGTTGAGCAGTTCTTC,CASRLGLAGVVEQFF
.,11,TRBV29-1,TRBJ1-4,once,TGCAGCGGTTTCCGGGATGAAAAACTGTTTTTT,CSGFRDEKLFF
TRBD2,15,TRBV30,TRBJ2-7,.,TGTGCCTGGAGTTCCCTGGGGACTAGCGGCTACGAGCAGTACTTC,CAWSSLGTSGYEQYF
TRBD2,16,TRBV28,TRBJ2-7,.,TGTGCCAGCAGTAAACTTACACTAGCGGGAGGGTACGAGCAGTACTTC,CASSKLTLAGGYEQYF
.,14,TRBV5-1,TRBJ2-3,.,TGCGCCAGCAGCTTGGGGACTTTAACAGATACGCAGTATTTT,CASSLGTLTDTQYF
.,13,TRBV11-2,TRBJ2-1,.,TGTGCCAGCAGCTTAGAGGACTTGGGTGAGCAGTTCTTC,CASSLEDLGEQFF
.,14,TRBV6-5,TRBJ2-7,.,TGTGCCAGCAGTTACTTTCCTAAAACCTACGAGCAGTACTTC,CASSYFPKTYEQYF
.,14,TRBV7-9,TRBJ1-1,few,TGTGCCAGCAGCCCAAGACAGTCTTACACTGAAGCTTTCTTT,CASSPRQSYTEAFF
.,15,TRBV7-8,TRBJ2-7,.,TGTGCCAGCAGCTTAGAGTTTCGGACATTAGTCGAGCAGTACTTC,CASSLEFRTLVEQYF
.,16,TRBV29-1,TRBJ2-1,.,TGCAGCGTTGAAGATTCGAACTTAGCGCGCGCAGACGAGCAGTTCTTC,CSVEDSNLARADEQFF
.,14,TRBV7-6,TRBJ1-1,.,TGTGCCAGCAGCTTAAGAGGTATGAACACTGAAGCTTTCTTT,CASSLRGMNTEAFF
.,13,TRBV18,TRBJ2-7,.,TGTGCCAGCTCACTCGCAACAGTTTACGAGCAGTACTTC,CASSLATVYEQYF
.,14,TRBV2,TRBJ1-1,.,TGTGCCAGCGCTATACAGGCATCGAACACTGAAGCTTTCTTT,CASAIQASNTEAFF
.,15,TRBV19,TRBJ1-5,.,TGTGCCAGTAACCTTGATCAGGGGAACAATCAGCCCCAGCATTTT,CASNLDQGNNQPQHF
.,14,TRBV28,TRBJ1-5,.,TGTGCCAGCAGTTTAGGTCAGTTTAATCAGCCCCAGCATTTT,CASSLGQFNQPQHF